Below are 30 T cell receptor beta chains sequenced from a single sample in a study of PD-1 blockade in classical Hodgkin lymphoma. Clones were sequenced by immunoSEQ multiplex PCR, and TCRdb holds only the in-frame ones, with some missing. This table has about 97,000 clones, roughly 88% appearing once. Relapses following autologous stem cell transplantation were seen in all patients, with brentuximab vedotin exposure varying. Sequencing was performed on peripheral blood mononuclear cells (PBMCs), taken at baseline. These receptors were obtained from a human donor with classical Hodgkin lymphoma.

The gene calls are TRBV2 and TRBJ2-1; 9 bases align to TRBD2. Germline-derived CDR1 and CDR2 are SNHLY and FYNNEI. This CDR3 is 14 amino acids long. V was clipped by 6 bases and J by 2 bases; unmatched bases: 2. CDR3 loop: CASRGLATYNEQFF. The CDR3 DNA follows: TGTGCCAGCAGAGGACTAGCGACCTACAATGAGCAGTTCTTC.

The rearrangement links TRBV7-2 to TRBJ2-5, with D hard to call. CDR1 is SGHTA, CDR2 FQGNSA, per germline. This CDR3 spans 13 amino acids. Trimming cost V 0 bases and J 2 bases, with 4 bases left between them. The CDR3 protein is CASSLAPQETQYF. CDR3 DNA: TGTGCCAGCAGCTTAGCGCCGCAAGAGACCCAGTACTTC.

This clone was seen more than once but under ten times. For the CDR3, the DNA is TGTGCCAGTAGTATCGGGGGGACTAGTGGCTACACCTTC. Its protein is CASSIGGTSGYTF. The chain has TRBV19 and TRBJ1-2; D might be TRBD1 (5 bases). CDR1 is LNHDA, CDR2 SQIVND, per germline (reference sequence). The CDR3 totals 13 residues. V was trimmed by 3 bases and J by 7 bases, leaving 12 bases between them. Drawing the rest from reference TRBV19 and TRBJ1-2, the complete variable domain is DGGITQSPKYLFRKEGQNVTLSCEQNLNHDAMYWYRQDPGQGLRLIYYSQIVNDFQKGDIAEGYSVSREKKESFPLTVTSAQKNPTAFYLCASSIGGTSGYTFGSGTRLTVV.

The CDR3 DNA is TGTGCCATCAGTTACGACAGGGCCTTGTCCACCGGGGAGCTGTTTTTT. It is translated as CAISYDRALSTGELFF. The V gene is TRBV10-3, the J gene TRBJ2-2; 7 positions agree with TRBD1. Germline trimming cut 5 bases from V and 4 bases from J; bases unmatched to any gene: 10. CDR3 length: 16 amino acids. Germline assignment: CDR1 ENHRY and CDR2 SYGVKD.

The chain has TRBV11-2 and TRBJ2-1, with 10 bases aligning to TRBD1. J lost 4 bases, V lost 3 bases, and 9 bases had no gene match. Germline CDR1 reads SGHAT; CDR2 reads FQNNGV. CDR3 length: 17 residues. CDR3 sequence (DNA): TGTGCCAGCAGCTTCCCGGGACAGGGGCGATTATACAATGAGCAGTTCTTC. Its protein is CASSFPGQGRLYNEQFF.

V gene TRBV10-3 combines with J gene TRBJ2-3; TRBD1 matches 7 bases. V was pared by 6 bases and J by 1 base, with 7 bases of the junction left unmatched. The CDR3 covers 15 residues. Germline CDR1 is ENHRY and CDR2 is SYGVKD. CDR3 region: CAISETGTGTDTQYF. The CDR3 bases are TGTGCCATCAGCGAAACCGGGACAGGCACAGATACGCAGTATTTT.

The rearrangement joins TRBV5-1 to TRBJ2-5, with a tentative D call TRBD2 (5 bases). The better agreement between TRBJ2-7 and the DNA end casts doubt on the J call. Germline loops: CDR1 SGHRS, CDR2 YFSETQ. The CDR3 is 14 residues long. The DNA for the CDR3 is TGCGCCAGCAGCTTACCCCCGGGGTCCTACGAGCAGTACTTC. It is translated as CASSLPPGSYEQYF.

The gene calls are TRBV28 and TRBJ2-7; 8 nucleotides agree with TRBD1. Germline CDR1 and CDR2: MDHEN and SYDVKM. J lost 3 bases, V lost 4 bases, and 8 bases had no gene match. The CDR3 loop spans 15 amino acids. CDR3 region: CASSSPWTGSYEQYF. The CDR3 DNA reads as TGTGCCAGCAGTTCCCCGTGGACAGGGAGCTACGAGCAGTACTTC.

The rearrangement uses TRBV5-5 and TRBJ1-5; the D gene is possibly TRBD1 (5 bases). The CDR3 length is 12 residues. V was clipped by 4 bases and J by 9 bases, with 11 bases between them. CDR1 and CDR2 (germline): SGHKS, YYEKEE (reference sequence). The CDR3 nucleotides are TGTGCCAGCAGCCTTGGGGGTGGGCCCCAGCATTTT. Residues: CASSLGGGPQHF.

The chain links TRBV6-1 to TRBJ1-2; 8 nucleotides match TRBD1. Germline V gene lookup returns CDR1 MNHNS and CDR2 SASEGT. The CDR3 covers 16 residues. The V segment lost 3 bases and the J segment 7 bases; nucleotides outside the gene matches: 13. DNA for the CDR3: TGTGCCAGCAGTGAGGGCAGGGGGCGGATTTATTCTGGCTACACCTTC. Its protein is CASSEGRGRIYSGYTF.

There are a few counts of this clone. The V gene is TRBV7-9, the J gene TRBJ2-7; weak D call: TRBD1 (6 bases). The V gene's germline CDR1 is SEHNR and CDR2 FQNEAQ (reference sequence). Trimming stripped 2 bases from V and 2 bases from J, with 10 bases between. The length of the CDR3 is 14 residues. For the CDR3, the DNA is TGTGCCAGCAGCTTAACAGGGCCACCCTACGAGCAGTACTTC. Amino acids: CASSLTGPPYEQYF. Using reference TRBV7-9 and TRBJ2-7 for the parts outside the CDR3, the full variable domain is DTGVSQNPRHKITKRGQNVTFRCDPISEHNRLYWYRQTLGQGPEFLTYFQNEAQLEKSRLLSDRFSAERPKGSFSTLEIQRTEQGDSAMYLCASSLTGPPYEQYFGPGTRLTVT.

The V call is TRBV10-2, the J call TRBJ1-5; D is unclear. CDR3 length equals 15 residues. V was cut by 6 bases and J by 0 bases, with 12 bases left in between. Germline V gives CDR1 WSHSY, CDR2 SAAADI. The CDR3 DNA sequence: TGCGCCAGCAGCCCTAGCGATTATAGCAATCAGCCCCAGCATTTT. It codes for CASSPSDYSNQPQHF.

The DNA of the CDR3 is TGTGCCAGCAGTTTGGTAAGAGTGGGCAATGAGCAGTTCTTC. Its protein is CASSLVRVGNEQFF. The chain links TRBV27 to TRBJ2-1; D is unresolved. This CDR3 spans 14 amino acids. Germline V gene lookup returns CDR1 MNHEY and CDR2 SMNVEV (reference sequence). The germline V and J ends were trimmed by 3 bases and 6 bases, with 12 bases remaining between them.

The V and J genes are TRBV11-2 and TRBJ2-3; D gene ambiguous. The V end was cut by 0 bases, the J end by 8 bases, with 12 bases between. Germline V CDR1 and CDR2: SGHAT, FQNNGV. The CDR3 totals 14 residues. The CDR3 coding sequence is TGTGCCAGCAGCTTAGATACGAAGGTAGCTACGCAGTATTTT. Encoded protein: CASSLDTKVATQYF.

This clone was found once. This chain connects TRBV19 to TRBJ2-5; D is ambiguous. V was trimmed by 4 bases and J by 0 bases, leaving 9 bases between them. Germline V gene data show CDR1 as LNHDA and CDR2 as SQIVND (reference sequence). This CDR3 has 14 amino acids. The CDR3 reads CASSRTRNQETQYF. CDR3 DNA sequence: TGTGCCAGTAGTAGGACCCGAAACCAAGAGACCCAGTACTTC. The complete variable domain, with remaining parts taken from reference TRBV19 and TRBJ2-5, reads DGGITQSPKYLFRKEGQNVTLSCEQNLNHDAMYWYRQDPGQGLRLIYYSQIVNDFQKGDIAEGYSVSREKKESFPLTVTSAQKNPTAFYLCASSRTRNQETQYFGPGTRLLVL.

The rearrangement uses TRBV5-1 and TRBJ1-4, with D unresolved. This CDR3 spans 14 amino acids. Germline values: CDR1 SGHRS, CDR2 YFSETQ. Trimming removed 1 base from V and 1 base from J, with 5 bases in between. The CDR3 DNA follows: TGCGCCAGCAGCTTGAGCGGAACTAATGAAAAACTGTTTTTT. It codes for CASSLSGTNEKLFF.

The chain carries TRBV6-1 and TRBJ2-5; D is possibly TRBD1 or TRBD2 (5 bases each). The end of the DNA is better explained by TRBJ2-7, so the J call may be wrong. CDR3 length equals 13 residues. Per germline, CDR1 MNHNS and CDR2 SASEGT. CDR3 DNA sequence: TGTGCCAGCAGCCGGGACGTTGCCTACGAGCAGTACTTC. Protein product: CASSRDVAYEQYF.

V gene TRBV14 combines with J gene TRBJ2-7; D may be TRBD1 or TRBD2 (5 bases each). Trimming pared 5 bases from V and 2 bases from J, leaving 10 bases between. Germline lookup yields CDR1 SGHDN and CDR2 FVKESK. The CDR3 spans 13 residues. This CDR3 is CASSSGTTYEQYF. CDR3 in DNA: TGTGCCAGCAGCTCCGGGACCACCTACGAGCAGTACTTC.

V and J are TRBV5-8 and TRBJ1-1; weak D call: TRBD1 (5 bases). V was clipped by 1 base and J by 8 bases, with 9 bases between them. This CDR3 spans 12 amino acids. Per germline, CDR1 SGHTS and CDR2 YDEGEE. The CDR3 DNA reads TGTGCCAGCAGCTTGCTAGGGACGGAAGCTTTCTTT. Its protein product is CASSLLGTEAFF.

The chain has TRBV6-1 and TRBJ2-3; D is possibly TRBD2 (6 bases). In germline, CDR1 is MNHNS, CDR2 SASEGT. V lost 4 bases and J 4 bases, leaving 9 bases between the germline ends. The CDR3 has 13 amino acids. CDR3 amino acids: CASSGGVPDTQYF. The CDR3 DNA reads as TGTGCCAGCAGTGGGGGGGTTCCAGATACGCAGTATTTT.

On this clone itself: Other nucleotide sequences from this sample produce the same CDR3. The V and J genes are TRBV7-6 and TRBJ1-1, with D hard to call. Trimming took 4 bases from V and 1 from J, leaving 7 bases between them. CDR1 is SGHVS and CDR2 is FNYEAQ in the germline V gene. There are 13 residues in the CDR3. The CDR3 nucleotides read TGTGCCAGCAGCTCCGACACGAACACTGAAGCTTTCTTT. It translates to CASSSDTNTEAFF.

The chain joins TRBV27 to TRBJ1-1; perhaps TRBD1 as D (6 bases). Germline loops: CDR1 MNHEY, CDR2 SMNVEV (reference sequence). This CDR3 has 13 residues. V was trimmed by 8 bases and J by 5 bases, leaving 15 bases between them. CDR3 nucleotide sequence: TGTGCCAGCCACCAGGGGAGGGTAACTGAAGCTTTCTTT. This encodes CASHQGRVTEAFF.

This chain joins TRBV9 and TRBJ1-1; TRBD1 is a possible D gene (5 bases). V lost 4 bases to trimming and J lost 0 bases, with 10 bases between them. Germline V gene sequence: CDR1 SGDLS, CDR2 YYNGEE. This CDR3 region has 14 residues. This CDR3 reads CASSSGTMNTEAFF. The DNA for the CDR3 is TGTGCCAGCAGCTCGGGGACGATGAACACTGAAGCTTTCTTT.

The J gene is TRBJ1-3, the V gene TRBV10-3, with D maybe TRBD1 (5 bases). V lost 4 bases, J lost 0 bases, and 7 bases lay in between. Germline values: CDR1 ENHRY, CDR2 SYGVKD. The CDR3 spans 14 residues. CDR3 nucleotides: TGTGCCATCAGTGGGGACTTCTCTGGAAACACCATATATTTT. It yields the protein CAISGDFSGNTIYF.

About this clone itself: The sample carries other DNA sequences with the same CDR3. This sequence joins TRBV19 and TRBJ1-1; no firm D call. V was pared by 3 bases and J by 1 base, with 6 bases between. Looked up from germline, CDR1 is LNHDA and CDR2 is SQIVND (reference sequence). The CDR3 runs 13 residues. The CDR3 nucleotides read TGTGCCAGTAGTATCAACCCGAACACTGAAGCTTTCTTT. It specifies CASSINPNTEAFF.

The V and J genes are TRBV19 and TRBJ1-1, with 8 bases fitting TRBD1. CDR3 length: 13 amino acids. The germline gives CDR1 LNHDA, CDR2 SQIVND (reference sequence). The ends lost 6 bases at V and 3 bases at J; junction bases unmatched: 3. The CDR3 is CASSLDRDTEAFF. The CDR3 bases are TGTGCCAGTAGCCTGGACAGGGACACTGAAGCTTTCTTT.

This rearrangement joins TRBV14 to TRBJ1-1, with D perhaps TRBD1 (5 bases). The CDR3 has 12 amino acids. Germline assignment: CDR1 SGHDN and CDR2 FVKESK. V was cut by 4 bases and J by 8 bases, with 11 bases left in between. CDR3 sequence reads: CASSLRWGEAFF. The CDR3 nucleotides are TGTGCCAGCAGCCTCCGATGGGGGGAAGCTTTCTTT. Full variable domain (rest looked up from reference TRBV14 and TRBJ1-1): EAGVTQFPSHSVIEKGQTVTLRCDPISGHDNLYWYRRVMGKEIKFLLHFVKESKQDESGMPNNRFLAERTGGTYSTLKVQPAELEDSGVYFCASSLRWGEAFFGQGTRLTVV.

In this sample, this clone turned up a few times. The chain combines TRBV7-8 with TRBJ2-1; 7 nucleotides align to TRBD2. V lost 1 base and J lost 4; bases outside the gene matches: 1. The CDR3 totals 14 residues. In germline, CDR1 is SGHVS, CDR2 FQNEAQ. CDR3 protein: CASSLEAGYNEQFF. In nucleotides, the CDR3 is TGTGCCAGCAGCTTAGAAGCGGGGTACAATGAGCAGTTCTTC.

The V gene is TRBV5-1, the J gene TRBJ2-2; 9 positions match TRBD2. The CDR3 extends over 16 amino acids. Losses at the gene ends were 3 bases for V and 9 bases for J; bases not matched to a gene: 12. In germline, CDR1 is SGHRS, CDR2 YFSETQ. In nucleotides, the CDR3 is TGCGCCAGCAGCTCCGGCGCGGGAGGGCCCCCCCGGGAGCTGTTTTTT. Its protein is CASSSGAGGPPRELFF. Looking up the rest from reference TRBV5-1 and TRBJ2-2 gives the full variable domain: KAGVTQTPRYLIKTRGQQVTLSCSPISGHRSVSWYQQTPGQGLQFLFEYFSETQRNKGNFPGRFSGRQFSNSRSEMNVSTLELGDSALYLCASSSGAGGPPRELFFGEGSRLTVL.

The genes are TRBV11-2 and TRBJ2-1; 15 positions match TRBD2. Trimming at V came to 5 bases and at J to 6 bases, leaving 8 bases not matched to a gene. Germline lookup yields CDR1 SGHAT and CDR2 FQNNGV. This CDR3 contains 17 residues. This CDR3 is CASSPRTSGRATNEQFF. The CDR3 DNA sequence: TGTGCCAGCAGCCCCCGGACTAGCGGGAGGGCAACCAATGAGCAGTTCTTC. The entire variable domain, with the rest obtained from reference TRBV11-2 and TRBJ2-1, is as follows: EAGVAQSPRYKIIEKRQSVAFWCNPISGHATLYWYQQILGQGPKLLIQFQNNGVVDDSQLPKDRFSAERLKGVDSTLKIQPAKLEDSAVYLCASSPRTSGRATNEQFFGPGTRLTVL.